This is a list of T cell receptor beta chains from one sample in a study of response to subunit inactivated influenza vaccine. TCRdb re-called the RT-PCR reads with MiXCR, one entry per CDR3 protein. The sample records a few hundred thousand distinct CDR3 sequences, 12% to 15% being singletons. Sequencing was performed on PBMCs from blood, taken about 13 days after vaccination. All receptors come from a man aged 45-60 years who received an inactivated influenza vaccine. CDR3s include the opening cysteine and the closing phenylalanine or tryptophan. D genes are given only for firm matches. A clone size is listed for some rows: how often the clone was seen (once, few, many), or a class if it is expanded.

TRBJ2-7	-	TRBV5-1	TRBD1	TGCGCCAGCAGCTGGGGGACAGGGGGTACCTACGAGCAGTACTTC	CASSWGTGGTYEQYF
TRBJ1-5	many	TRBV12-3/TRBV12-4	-	TGTGCCAGCTCGAAGGGGGTTGTGCAGCCCCAGCATTTT	CASSKGVVQPQHF
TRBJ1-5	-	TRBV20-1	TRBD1	TGCAGTGCTAACCCCGGGACAGGGTGGGGAAGCAATCAGCCCCAGCATTTT	CSANPGTGWGSNQPQHF
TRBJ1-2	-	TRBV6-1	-	TGTGCCAGCAGTGAAACGCGGTCCACAAACTATGGCTACACCTTC	CASSETRSTNYGYTF
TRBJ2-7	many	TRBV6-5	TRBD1	TGTGCCAGCAGTTACACAGGGGATCCCGTCTACGAGCAGTACTTC	CASSYTGDPVYEQYF
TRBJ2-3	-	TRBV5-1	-	TGCGCCAGCAGCTTCTCCATCCGTCAAGGCACAGATACGCAGTATTTT	CASSFSIRQGTDTQYF
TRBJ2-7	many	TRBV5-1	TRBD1	TGCGCCAGCAGCCTAGGACAGGCACAATACGAGCAGTACTTC	CASSLGQAQYEQYF
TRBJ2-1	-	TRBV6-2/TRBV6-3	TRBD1	TGTGCCAGCAGACCGACGACAGGGTTGGTTTCTTACAATGAGCAGTTCTTC	CASRPTTGLVSYNEQFF
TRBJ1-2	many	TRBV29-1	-	TGCAGCGTTAGCACCGGGACAACCTATGGCTACACCTTC	CSVSTGTTYGYTF
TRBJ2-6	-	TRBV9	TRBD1	TGTGCCAGCAGCGGGACTCAGGGGGTCGGGGCCAACGTCCTGACTTTC	CASSGTQGVGANVLTF
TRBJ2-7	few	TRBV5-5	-	TGTGCCAGCAGCTTGTCCCATCATACCTACGAGCAGTACTTC	CASSLSHHTYEQYF
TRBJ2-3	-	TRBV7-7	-	TGTGCCAGCAGCCCAGGCTTAGCGAGGTCTAGCACAGATACGCAGTATTTT	CASSPGLARSSTDTQYF
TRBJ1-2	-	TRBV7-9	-	TGTGCCAGCAGCCCAGGTGTTTTTGGAACGGACGGCTACACCTTC	CASSPGVFGTDGYTF
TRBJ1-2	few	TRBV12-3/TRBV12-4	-	TGTGCCAGCAGTTTAGCCGGGACTTATGGCTACACCTTC	CASSLAGTYGYTF
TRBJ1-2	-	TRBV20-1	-	TGCAGTGCTAGCAACACATCCCGGGCATCGGACTATGGCTACACCTTC	CSASNTSRASDYGYTF